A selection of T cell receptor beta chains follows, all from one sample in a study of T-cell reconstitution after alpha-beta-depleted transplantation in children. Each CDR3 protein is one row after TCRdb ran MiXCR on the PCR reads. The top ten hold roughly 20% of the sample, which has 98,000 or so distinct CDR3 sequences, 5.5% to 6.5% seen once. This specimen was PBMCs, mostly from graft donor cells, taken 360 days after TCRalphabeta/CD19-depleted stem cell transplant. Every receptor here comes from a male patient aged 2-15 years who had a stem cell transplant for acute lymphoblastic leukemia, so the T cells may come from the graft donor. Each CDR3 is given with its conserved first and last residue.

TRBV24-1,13,CATSALGSGELFF
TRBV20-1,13,CSARQSSGNTIYF
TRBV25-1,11,CASSFKAALFF
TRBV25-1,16,CASSRGSDPLGTEAFF
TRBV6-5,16,CASSYHLRTKKTEAFF
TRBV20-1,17,CSARDAGGLRANEKLFF
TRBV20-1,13,CSGPAGVADTQYF
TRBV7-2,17,CASSLKGAGAAYNEQFF
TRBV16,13,CASSQSNRYEQYF
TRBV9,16,CASSLTSGANTGELFF
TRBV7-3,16,CASRGEGSGRGNEQFF
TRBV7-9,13,CASSPLVRDTQYF
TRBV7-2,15,CASSFLPRSTDTQYF
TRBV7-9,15,CASSSTGTGRYTQYF
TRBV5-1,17,CASRFSKGQGENTEAFF
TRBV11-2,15,CASSLRGRSQETQYF
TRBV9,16,CASSRTSGRSYNEQFF
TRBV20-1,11,CSANRATEAFF
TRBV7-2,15,CASSPGLSTGNTIYF
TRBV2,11,CASKPRGSAFF
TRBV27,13,CASSTGNNQPQHF
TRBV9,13,CASSEDNKGQAFF
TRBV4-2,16,CASSQDAGAIYNEQFF
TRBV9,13,CASVRENTGELFF
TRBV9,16,CASSSTSGVKEETQYF
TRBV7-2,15,CASSLGLREWDEQFF
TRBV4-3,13,CASSQAMNTEAFF
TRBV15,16,CATSKGPGQGDQPQHF
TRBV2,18,CTSSTPTSGYPLADTQYF
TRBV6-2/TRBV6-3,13,CASSYTVNTEAFF
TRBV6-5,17,CASSYRTSGRRGNEQFF
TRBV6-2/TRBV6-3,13,CASTQGRADIQYF